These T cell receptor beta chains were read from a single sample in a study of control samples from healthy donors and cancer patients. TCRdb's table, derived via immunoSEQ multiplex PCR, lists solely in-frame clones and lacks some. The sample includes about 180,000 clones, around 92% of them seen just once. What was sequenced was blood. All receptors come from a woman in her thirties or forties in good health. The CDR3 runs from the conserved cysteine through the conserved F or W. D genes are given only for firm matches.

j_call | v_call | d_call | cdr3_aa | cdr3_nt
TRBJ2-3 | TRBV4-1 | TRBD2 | CASSPLAGGTDTQYF | TGCGCCAGCAGCCCGCTAGCGGGGGGCACAGATACGCAGTATTTT
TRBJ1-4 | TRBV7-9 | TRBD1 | CASSSRTGSNEKLFF | TGTGCCAGCAGCTCAAGGACAGGTTCTAATGAAAAACTGTTTTTT
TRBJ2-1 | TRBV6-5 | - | CASSYSPYNEQFF | TGTGCCAGCAGTTACTCCCCATACAATGAGCAGTTCTTC
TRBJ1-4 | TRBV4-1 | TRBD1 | CASSLLPGQGDEKLFF | TGCGCCAGCAGCCTACTACCGGGACAGGGGGATGAAAAACTGTTTTTT
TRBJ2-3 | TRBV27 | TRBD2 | CASSRGTSGGLPWDTQYF | TGTGCCAGCAGTCGCGGGACTAGCGGGGGGCTACCTTGGGATACGCAGTATTTT
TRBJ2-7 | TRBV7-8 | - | CASSLFPEDYEQYF | TGTGCCAGCAGCTTATTTCCCGAGGACTACGAGCAGTACTTC
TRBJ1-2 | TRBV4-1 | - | CASSQDHRHYGYTF | TGCGCCAGCAGCCAAGATCACAGGCACTATGGCTACACCTTC
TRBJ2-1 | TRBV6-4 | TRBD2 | CASSYTPHSGGDHEQFF | TGTGCCAGCAGTTATACTCCCCATAGCGGGGGGGACCACGAGCAGTTCTTC
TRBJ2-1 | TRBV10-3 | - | CAISGRTAGYNEQFF | TGTGCCATCAGTGGACGGACTGCCGGTTACAATGAGCAGTTCTTC
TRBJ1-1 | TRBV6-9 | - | CASSLLLGSTEAFF | TGTGCCAGCAGTTTGCTACTAGGGAGCACTGAAGCTTTCTTT
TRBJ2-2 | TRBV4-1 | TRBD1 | CASSQAGGVAGELFF | TGCGCCAGCAGCCAAGCAGGGGGTGTCGCCGGGGAGCTGTTTTTT